Listed here is a single T cell receptor beta chain. Antigen: not known. Regarding the study as a whole: The larger-cohort validation was restricted to a single TCR beta V-J rearrangement rather than whole repertoires. Greatest tumor Treg TCR overlap was with tumor naive CD4+ cells.

The memory fraction was CD4+CD45RO+CD25- cells. Full-length variable regions came from constant-region reverse primers plus semi-nested Nested Universal Primer A PCR. TCRdb processed the 5' RACE reads anew with MiXCR; each CDR3 protein has one entry. The sample records approximately 40,000 distinct CDR3 sequences, 25% to 35% being singletons. The origin of this receptor is a female donor with breast cancer. The sample comprised tumor-infiltrating memory CD4+ T cells sorted from the breast tumor. Regarding subset: memory CD4+ T cells, CD4+CD45RO+CD25-.

CDR3 bases: TGTGCCAGCAGGCCTGGCGGAACGTTAGGGGGGACCGGGGAGCTGTTTTTT. It is translated as CASRPGGTLGGTGELFF. The chain is built from TRBV28 and TRBJ2-2; tentatively, D is TRBD1 or TRBD2 (6 bases each). V was trimmed by 6 bases and J by 5 bases, leaving 22 bases between them. This CDR3 has 17 amino acids. From germline, CDR1 is MDHEN and CDR2 SYDVKM.